The 23 T cell receptor beta chains presented below share a single source sample, sequenced in a study of blood T cell repertoires in COVID-19 (dated by TCRdb to the early 2020s). Receptor libraries were prepared by the immunoSEQ multiplex PCR assay. TCRdb's version of the immuneACCESS table is confined to in-frame rearrangements and falls short of the full clone set. An unresolved V gene accounts for under half of the shortfall where checked; the remainder is of unknown origin. The sample table holds roughly 70,000 clones, of which around 80% were seen once. The ten biggest clones cover almost 10% of the sample. The sequencing input was peripheral blood. The source of these receptors is a human donor in a cohort sampled during active COVID-19.

The J gene is TRBJ2-1, the V gene TRBV12-5, with 7 bases lining up with TRBD2. There are 15 residues in the CDR3. From germline, CDR1 is LGHNT and CDR2 FRNRAP. The trim removed 5 bases at V and 1 base at J, leaving 5 bases unmatched. CDR3 sequence: CASGQSSGSYNEQFF. The CDR3 DNA is TGTGCTAGTGGTCAGTCTAGCGGATCCTACAATGAGCAGTTCTTC.

The V call is TRBV9, the J call TRBJ2-1; D might be TRBD2 (6 bases). V was trimmed by 4 bases and J by 4 bases, leaving 12 bases between them. From germline, CDR1 is SGDLS and CDR2 YYNGEE. The CDR3 extends over 14 amino acids. In nucleotides, the CDR3 is TGTGCCAGCAGCACGAGGGACTCTTACAATGAGCAGTTCTTC. It specifies CASSTRDSYNEQFF.

This clone was detected a few times. This sequence joins TRBV28 and TRBJ2-7, with D tentatively TRBD2 (5 bases). Germline CDR1 reads MDHEN; CDR2 reads SYDVKM. The CDR3 runs 12 residues. Deletions cut 7 bases from V and 5 bases from J, with 12 bases between. The CDR3 sequence: CASTGVANEQYF. DNA of the CDR3: TGTGCCAGCACCGGGGTAGCGAACGAGCAGTACTTC.

This clone was counted a few times. V usage is TRBV11-3 and J usage is TRBJ2-3, with 13 positions matching TRBD2. This CDR3 is built from 16 residues. Per the germline V gene, CDR1 is SGHNT and CDR2 is YENEEA. Trimming took 5 bases from V and 4 from J; bases not matched to a gene: 6. The CDR3 coding sequence is TGTGCCAGCAGCAAAGGACTAGCGGGAGCTGCAGATACGCAGTATTTT. This gives the protein CASSKGLAGAADTQYF. Using reference TRBV11-3 and TRBJ2-3 for the parts outside the CDR3, the full variable domain is EAGVVQSPRYKIIEKKQPVAFWCNPISGHNTLYWYLQNLGQGPELLIRYENEEAVDDSQLPKDRFSAERLKGVDSTLKIQPAELGDSAVYLCASSKGLAGAADTQYFGPGTRLTVL.

This clone has more than one count but fewer than ten. The chain carries TRBV4-3 and TRBJ2-1; 8 bases agree with TRBD1. V dropped 5 bases and J dropped 0; count of bases not matched to a gene: 6. The germline V gene has CDR1 LGHNA and CDR2 YSLEER. The CDR3 is 16 amino acids. The CDR3 loop reads CASSTRTGSSYNEQFF. The CDR3 nucleotides are TGCGCCAGCAGCACCCGGACAGGGAGCTCCTACAATGAGCAGTTCTTC.

The chain has TRBV29-1 and TRBJ2-7, with a possible D match to TRBD1 (6 bases). The CDR3 has 13 residues. V dropped 7 bases and J dropped 5 bases, with 18 bases sitting between them. Germline V gives CDR1 SQVTM, CDR2 ANQGSEA. As DNA, the CDR3 is TGCAGCGCAGAAGGGGGAGTTGGCGACGAGCAGTACTTC. This encodes CSAEGGVGDEQYF.

The chain links TRBV7-3 to TRBJ1-6, with D possibly being TRBD1 (5 bases). V lost 5 bases and J 10 bases, leaving 12 bases between the germline ends. The germline gives CDR1 SGHTA, CDR2 FQGTGA. This CDR3 has 13 amino acids. As DNA, the CDR3 is TGTGCCAGCAGCGTGGACACGCGATCACCCCTCCACTTT. Its protein is CASSVDTRSPLHF.

The V gene is TRBV27, the J gene TRBJ2-7, with D possibly matching TRBD1 (6 bases). V lost 6 bases, J lost 1 base, and 10 bases lay in between. The CDR3 runs 13 residues. The germline gives CDR1 MNHEY, CDR2 SMNVEV (reference sequence). The CDR3 region is CASSYRASYEQYF. In DNA form, the CDR3 reads TGTGCCAGCAGCTACAGGGCGTCCTACGAGCAGTACTTC.

This clone was observed a few times. The chain employs TRBV4-2 and TRBJ2-6, with TRBD2 matching 8 bases. The V gene's germline CDR1 is LGHNA and CDR2 YNFKEQ. Trimming took 0 bases from V and 0 from J; bases not matched to a gene: 4. The CDR3 is 18 amino acids. CDR3 loop: CASSQEAGGLSGANVLTF. CDR3 nucleotide sequence: TGTGCCAGCAGCCAAGAGGCGGGAGGCCTCTCTGGGGCCAACGTCCTGACTTTC.

J is TRBJ2-7 and V is TRBV9; TRBD1 agrees at 7 bases. The V segment lost 3 bases and the J segment 1 base; nucleotides outside the gene matches: 7. The CDR3 is made up of 15 amino acids. Germline V gene sequence: CDR1 SGDLS, CDR2 YYNGEE. In DNA form, the CDR3 reads TGTGCCAGCAGCGAGGGGGCAGGGTCTTCCTACGAGCAGTACTTC. Protein sequence: CASSEGAGSSYEQYF.

This chain uses TRBV5-6 with TRBJ2-7; the match to TRBD2 covers 7 bases. V shed 0 bases and J 1 base; nucleotides not matched to a gene: 1. There are 14 residues in the CDR3. Germline V lookup: CDR1 SGHDT, CDR2 YYEEEE. The CDR3 region is CASSLASGSYEQYF. The CDR3 coding sequence is TGTGCCAGCAGCTTGGCTAGCGGATCCTACGAGCAGTACTTC.

This clone showed up just once. The chain carries TRBV11-2 and TRBJ2-7; D ambiguous. The CDR3 sequence is 14 residues long. Germline V gene data show CDR1 as SGHAT and CDR2 as FQNNGV. Deletions cut 0 bases from V and 2 bases from J, with 8 bases between. The CDR3 sequence is CASSLDLRPYEQYF. CDR3 nucleotides: TGTGCCAGCAGCTTAGATCTCAGGCCCTACGAGCAGTACTTC. Variable domain in full (rest from reference TRBV11-2 and TRBJ2-7): EAGVAQSPRYKIIEKRQSVAFWCNPISGHATLYWYQQILGQGPKLLIQFQNNGVVDDSQLPKDRFSAERLKGVDSTLKIQPAKLEDSAVYLCASSLDLRPYEQYFGPGTRLTVT.

The chain uses TRBV4-3 and TRBJ1-3, with a weak D call TRBD1 (5 bases). CDR1 LGHNA and CDR2 YSLEER come from the germline V gene. The CDR3 is made up of 17 amino acids. Trimming took 1 base from V and 0 from J, leaving 13 bases between them. The CDR3 sequence: CASSQVLGARSGNTIYF. CDR3 coding DNA: TGCGCCAGCAGCCAAGTTCTAGGGGCTCGCTCTGGAAACACCATATATTTT.

In its sample, this clone was seen a few times. The chain employs TRBV4-2 and TRBJ2-7; 9 nucleotides match TRBD2. The germline gives CDR1 LGHNA, CDR2 YNFKEQ. The CDR3 is 14 amino acids. V lost 4 bases to trimming and J lost 6 bases; unmatched junction nucleotides: 7. The CDR3, as DNA: TGTGCCAGCAGCCCCCCGGGACTAGCTGGCGAGCAGTACTTC. The encoded protein is CASSPPGLAGEQYF.

This clone was counted only a few times. The chain links TRBV6-6 to TRBJ2-7; TRBD2 aligns across 9 bases. J gave up 3 bases and V 6 bases, and 9 bases lay outside the gene matches. CDR1 MNHNY and CDR2 SVGAGI come from the germline V gene (reference sequence). The CDR3 has 15 residues. The CDR3 sequence: CASRVGAGGIYEQYF. The CDR3 DNA is TGTGCCAGCAGGGTGGGAGCGGGAGGAATCTACGAGCAGTACTTC.

This chain links TRBV28 with TRBJ2-7, with 11 bases identical to TRBD1. This CDR3 has 15 residues. Germline CDR1 MDHEN, CDR2 SYDVKM. Trimming at V came to 2 bases and at J to 6 bases, leaving 6 bases not matched to a gene. The CDR3: CASSLGDRGSGEQYF. In DNA, the CDR3 is TGTGCCAGCAGTTTAGGGGACAGGGGGTCGGGCGAGCAGTACTTC.

V gene TRBV2 combines with J gene TRBJ2-5, with D perhaps TRBD1 (5 bases). The V end lost 6 bases, the J end lost 2 bases, and 7 bases lay between the germline ends. From germline, CDR1 is SNHLY and CDR2 FYNNEI. The CDR3 runs to 12 residues. The CDR3 bases are TGTGCCAGCAGCAGGGTTCAAGAGACCCAGTACTTC. This translates into CASSRVQETQYF.

The chain combines TRBV5-6 with TRBJ2-1; D gene ambiguous. This CDR3 has 13 residues. Looked up from germline, CDR1 is SGHDT and CDR2 is YYEEEE. The V gene lost 0 bases and the J gene lost 15 bases, with 16 bases spanning the gap. This CDR3 reads CASSLVTASVLFF. CDR3 bases: TGTGCCAGCAGCTTGGTGACTGCATCGGTTCTGTTCTTC.

The chain couples TRBV2 to TRBJ2-5; a possible D gene is TRBD1 (6 bases). The CDR3 covers 14 residues. V was clipped by 6 bases and J by 1 base, with 12 bases between them. CDR1 and CDR2 (germline): SNHLY, FYNNEI. The CDR3 sequence is CASRGDTGQETQYF. The CDR3 DNA is TGTGCCAGCAGGGGGGACACAGGCCAAGAGACCCAGTACTTC.

This clone showed up just once. The chain links TRBV6-2 or TRBV6-3 to TRBJ2-7; TRBD2 agrees at 14 bases. This CDR3 contains 19 residues. V was clipped by 5 bases and J by 3 bases; unmatched bases: 15. Looked up from germline, CDR1 is MNHEY and CDR2 is SVGEGT. CDR3 DNA sequence: TGTGCCAGCAGTAAGGGACTAGCGGGAGCCACCCTATGGCTCTACGAGCAGTACTTC. Translation: CASSKGLAGATLWLYEQYF.

J is TRBJ2-7 and V is TRBV5-6, with a tentative D call TRBD1 (5 bases). The CDR3 sequence is 14 residues long. The germline V gene has CDR1 SGHDT and CDR2 YYEEEE. V shed 0 bases and J shed 4 bases, with 11 bases lying between them. Here the CDR3 DNA reads TGTGCCAGCAGCTTGGCCAAGGGGTGGTACGAGCAGTACTTC. It is translated as CASSLAKGWYEQYF.

V is TRBV11-2 and J is TRBJ1-2; tentatively, D is TRBD1 (6 bases). Germline loops: CDR1 SGHAT, CDR2 FQNNGV. The ends were cut back, 6 bases at V and 9 bases at J, with 26 bases in the middle. This CDR3 has 16 residues. This CDR3 reads CASSPWGAGVLPRYTF. For the CDR3, the DNA is TGTGCCAGCAGTCCTTGGGGGGCGGGGGTGCTTCCTCGCTACACCTTC.

The rearrangement links TRBV19 to TRBJ2-7; D is perhaps TRBD2 (5 bases). The ends were cut back, 7 bases at V and 2 bases at J, with 18 bases in the middle. The CDR3 contains 15 residues. The germline V gene encodes CDR1 LNHDA and CDR2 SQIVND (reference sequence). CDR3 residues: CASKWRTPGAYEQYF. The CDR3, as DNA: TGTGCCAGTAAATGGAGGACTCCTGGCGCCTACGAGCAGTACTTC.